Listed below are T cell receptor beta chains from one sample, sequenced in a study of T cells in localized non-small cell lung cancer. The table came from immunoSEQ multiplex PCR; TCRdb's copy has only in-frame clones and leaves some out. Of 70,000 to 100,000 clones in the sample, approximately 91% were seen once. Material: PBMCs, obtained before any cancer treatment. These receptors all stem from a woman aged 40 to 75 with stage II squamous cell lung carcinoma. Each CDR3 is given with its conserved first and last residue. The D gene is left open where the match is weak. The listing skips clone size in some rows; elsewhere it reads once, few, many or a size class.

TRBJ2-7 TRBV6-5 TRBD1 NA CASRDRGSSEQYF TGTGCCAGCAGGGACAGGGGTTCGAGCGAGCAGTACTTC
TRBJ1-1 TRBV5-4 TRBD1 NA CASSLGRTGETEAFF TGTGCCAGCAGCTTGGGTCGGACAGGGGAAACTGAAGCTTTCTTT
TRBJ1-1 TRBV30 NA NA CAWGGRGGRTEAFF TGTGCTTGGGGGGGCAGGGGAGGAAGAACTGAAGCTTTCTTT
TRBJ1-1 TRBV5-6 TRBD1 NA CASSEVRTGPNTEAFF TGTGCCAGCAGTGAGGTTAGGACAGGACCGAACACTGAAGCTTTCTTT
TRBJ2-3 TRBV7-8 NA NA CASSFGVYTDTQYF TGTGCCAGCAGCTTCGGAGTGTACACAGATACGCAGTATTTT
TRBJ1-1 TRBV15 NA NA CATSSDRLNTEAFF TGTGCCACCAGCAGCGACAGGTTGAACACTGAAGCTTTCTTT
TRBJ2-1 TRBV2 TRBD2 once CASSVRAGEYNEQFF TGTGCCAGCAGTGTCCGAGCGGGGGAATACAATGAGCAGTTCTTC
TRBJ1-2 TRBV28 NA NA CASSLTRESYTF TGTGCCAGCAGCTTAACGCGGGAAAGCTACACCTTC
TRBJ1-3 TRBV6-5 NA NA CASSYSPRNEGNTIYF TGTGCCAGCAGTTACTCGCCCCGAAACGAGGGAAACACCATATATTTT
TRBJ2-5 TRBV27 TRBD2 NA CASSGPGLAGAETQYF TGTGCCAGCAGTGGCCCGGGACTAGCGGGAGCGGAGACCCAGTACTTC
TRBJ2-1 TRBV7-8 NA NA CASSSGPYFDEQFF TGTGCCAGCAGCTCGGGCCCTTACTTCGATGAGCAGTTCTTC
TRBJ1-1 TRBV5-8 NA NA CASIRRDVMNTEAFF TGTGCCAGCATCCGGAGGGACGTCATGAACACTGAAGCTTTCTTT
TRBJ2-6 TRBV14 TRBD2 few CASSQGGLAGPSGANVLTF TGTGCCAGCAGCCAAGGGGGACTAGCGGGGCCCTCTGGGGCCAACGTCCTGACTTTC
TRBJ2-7 TRBV29-1 NA once CSVVGDSYEQYF TGCAGCGTTGTTGGAGACTCCTACGAGCAGTACTTC
TRBJ1-4 TRBV5-3 TRBD1 NA CARSRSPGQGIKKLFF TGTGCCAGAAGCCGATCGCCGGGACAGGGGATAAAAAAACTGTTTTTT
TRBJ1-1 TRBV9 NA NA CASSVLLTENTEAFF TGTGCCAGCAGCGTTCTACTGACAGAGAACACTGAAGCTTTCTTT
TRBJ1-5 TRBV5-8 NA NA CASSFDGYSNQPQHF TGTGCCAGCAGCTTCGACGGCTATAGCAATCAGCCCCAGCATTTT
TRBJ1-5 TRBV5-6 TRBD1 NA CASSQTGTGDNQPQHF TGTGCCAGCAGCCAGACCGGGACAGGGGACAATCAGCCCCAGCATTTT
TRBJ1-5 TRBV19 NA NA CASSTGGGWQPQHF TGTGCCAGTAGTACCGGTGGAGGGTGGCAGCCCCAGCATTTT
TRBJ1-1 TRBV6-1 NA NA CASTREALNTEAFF TGTGCCAGCACCCGAGAGGCCTTGAACACTGAAGCTTTCTTT
TRBJ1-1 TRBV11-2 NA NA CASSFGRSAEAFF TGTGCCAGCAGCTTCGGGAGGAGCGCTGAAGCTTTCTTT
TRBJ1-5 TRBV5-5 NA NA CASSALPRTDYQPQHF TGTGCCAGCAGCGCCCTTCCCCGGACAGATTATCAGCCCCAGCATTTT
TRBJ2-2 TRBV18 TRBD1 NA CASSPQLQGDRSLFF TGTGCCAGCTCACCACAGTTACAGGGGGACCGGTCGCTGTTTTTT
TRBJ1-2 TRBV10-3 TRBD1 once CAISPTGTGYTF TGTGCCATCAGCCCGACAGGGACTGGCTACACCTTC
TRBJ2-3 TRBV27 NA NA CASGSRPTSTDTQYF TGTGCCAGCGGGAGTCGGCCCACTAGCACAGATACGCAGTATTTT
TRBJ1-3 TRBV18 TRBD1 once CASSPDRVGAGNTIYF TGTGCCAGCTCTCCGGACAGGGTCGGTGCTGGAAACACCATATATTTT
TRBJ2-1 TRBV19 NA NA CASSARGYKQFF TGTGCCAGTAGTGCCAGGGGCTACAAGCAGTTCTTC
TRBJ1-5 TRBV5-1 NA NA CASSLDRDQPQHF TGCGCCAGCAGCTTGGACAGGGACCAGCCCCAGCATTTT
TRBJ2-4 TRBV5-1 TRBD1 NA CASTSGTGTNIAKNIQYF TGCGCCAGCACCTCCGGGACAGGCACAAACATAGCCAAAAACATTCAGTACTTC
TRBJ2-1 TRBV5-1 NA NA CASSPKGGYNEQFF TGCGCCAGCAGCCCCAAGGGGGGATACAATGAGCAGTTCTTC
TRBJ2-7 TRBV25-1 TRBD1 NA CASSKGQSSYEQYF TGTGCCAGCAGTAAGGGACAGAGCTCCTACGAGCAGTACTTC
TRBJ1-1 TRBV7-8 NA NA CASSQRRERAEAFF TGTGCCAGCAGCCAGAGAAGGGAGCGGGCTGAAGCTTTCTTT
TRBJ1-5 TRBV27 NA many CASSFLGQPQHF TGTGCCAGCAGTTTTCTGGGTCAGCCCCAGCATTTT
TRBJ1-1 TRBV28 NA NA CASSNIPNTEAFF TGTGCCAGCAGCAACATCCCGAACACTGAAGCTTTCTTT
TRBJ1-2 TRBV9 NA NA CASSVGVGQNYGYTF TGTGCCAGCAGCGTAGGGGTGGGGCAGAACTATGGCTACACCTTC
TRBJ1-2 TRBV5-1 NA NA CASSPNDYGYTF TGCGCCAGCAGCCCAAATGACTATGGCTACACCTTC
TRBJ1-1 TRBV7-9 NA once CASSPTQTRLMNTEAFF TGTGCCAGCAGCCCCACCCAAACCCGACTTATGAACACTGAAGCTTTCTTT
TRBJ2-7 TRBV7-6 TRBD2 NA CASSPGGGLEQYF TGTGCCAGCAGCCCGGGGGGAGGACTCGAGCAGTACTTC
TRBJ2-2 TRBV29-1 TRBD1 NA CSVGQDYSTGELFF TGCAGCGTGGGACAGGACTATTCCACCGGGGAGCTGTTTTTT
TRBJ1-1 TRBV5-1 NA NA CASSVTGNTEAFF TGCGCCAGCAGCGTAACAGGGAACACTGAAGCTTTCTTT
TRBJ2-7 TRBV4-1 NA NA CASSRGTYYEQYF TGCGCCAGCAGCCGGGGGACCTACTACGAGCAGTACTTC
TRBJ2-7 TRBV10-1 NA NA CASSEIARPTYEQYF TGCGCCAGCAGTGAGATTGCACGACCAACCTACGAGCAGTACTTC